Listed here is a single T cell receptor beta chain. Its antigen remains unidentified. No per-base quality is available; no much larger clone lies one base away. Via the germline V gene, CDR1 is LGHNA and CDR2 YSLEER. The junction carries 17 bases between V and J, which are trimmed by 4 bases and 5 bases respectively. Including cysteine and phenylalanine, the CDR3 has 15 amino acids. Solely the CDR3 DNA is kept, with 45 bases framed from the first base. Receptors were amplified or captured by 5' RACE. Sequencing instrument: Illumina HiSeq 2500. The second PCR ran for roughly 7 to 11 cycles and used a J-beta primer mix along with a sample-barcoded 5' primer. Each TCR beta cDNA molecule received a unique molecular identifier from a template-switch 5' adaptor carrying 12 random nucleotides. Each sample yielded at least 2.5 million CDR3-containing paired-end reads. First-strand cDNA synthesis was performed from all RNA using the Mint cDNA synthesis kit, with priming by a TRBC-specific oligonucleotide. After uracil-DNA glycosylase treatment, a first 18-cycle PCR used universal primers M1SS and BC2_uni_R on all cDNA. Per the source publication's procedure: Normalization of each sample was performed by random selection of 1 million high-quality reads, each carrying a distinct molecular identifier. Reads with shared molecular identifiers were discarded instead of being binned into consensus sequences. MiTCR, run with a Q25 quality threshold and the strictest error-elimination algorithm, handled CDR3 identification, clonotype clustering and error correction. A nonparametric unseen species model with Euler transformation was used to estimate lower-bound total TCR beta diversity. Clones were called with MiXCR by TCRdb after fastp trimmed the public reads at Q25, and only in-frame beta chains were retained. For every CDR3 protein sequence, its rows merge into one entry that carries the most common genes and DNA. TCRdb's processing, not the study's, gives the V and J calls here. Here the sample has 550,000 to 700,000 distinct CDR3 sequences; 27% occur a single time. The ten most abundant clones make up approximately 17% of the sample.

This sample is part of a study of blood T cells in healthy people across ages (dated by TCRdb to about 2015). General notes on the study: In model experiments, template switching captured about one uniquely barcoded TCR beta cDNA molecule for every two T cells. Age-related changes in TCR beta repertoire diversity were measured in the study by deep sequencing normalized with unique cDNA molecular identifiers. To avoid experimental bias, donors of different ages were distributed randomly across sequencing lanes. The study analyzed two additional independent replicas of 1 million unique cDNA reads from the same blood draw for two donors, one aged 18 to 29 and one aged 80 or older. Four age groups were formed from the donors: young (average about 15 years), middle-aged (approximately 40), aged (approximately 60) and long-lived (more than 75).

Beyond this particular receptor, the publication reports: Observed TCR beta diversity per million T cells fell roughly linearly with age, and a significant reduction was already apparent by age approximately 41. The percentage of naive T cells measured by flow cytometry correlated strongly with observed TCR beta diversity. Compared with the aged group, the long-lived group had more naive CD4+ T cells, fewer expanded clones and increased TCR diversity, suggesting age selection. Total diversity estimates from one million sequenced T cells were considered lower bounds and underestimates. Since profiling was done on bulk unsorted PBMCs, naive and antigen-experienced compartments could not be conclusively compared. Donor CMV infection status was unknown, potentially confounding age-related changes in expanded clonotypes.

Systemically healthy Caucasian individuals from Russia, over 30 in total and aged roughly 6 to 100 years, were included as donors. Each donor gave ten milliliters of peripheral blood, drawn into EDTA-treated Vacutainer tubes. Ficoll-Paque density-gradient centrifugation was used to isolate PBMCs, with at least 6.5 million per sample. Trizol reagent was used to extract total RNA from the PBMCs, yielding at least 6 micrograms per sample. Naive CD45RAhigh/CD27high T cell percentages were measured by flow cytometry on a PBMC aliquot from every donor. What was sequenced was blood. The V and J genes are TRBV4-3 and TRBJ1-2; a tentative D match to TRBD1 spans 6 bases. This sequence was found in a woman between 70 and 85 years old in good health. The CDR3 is CASSPTGARGYGYTF. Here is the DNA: TGCGCCAGCAGCCCCACGGGGGCCCGGGGGTATGGCTACACCTTC.